This T cell receptor beta chain derives from a study of CXCR3-negative and CXCR3-positive naive CD8 T cells. Points from the study as a whole: Within a donor, both naive subsets shared TRBV-TRBJ usage, unlike memory cells. TCR strength was inferred from TRB CDR3 properties, while surface CD5 was comparable between naive subsets. Memory CD8+ cells showed much lower diversity, while both naive subsets displayed comparably high diversity. Against CXCR3-negative naive cells, CXCR3-positive naive cells showed more hydrophobic TRB CDR3s.

5' RACE with UMI labels generated the TRB cDNA libraries. No DNA is given; TCRdb re-called the 5' RACE reads and lists each CDR3 protein once. The listing records nearly 110,000 distinct CDR3 sequences. Worth noting for this clonotype: The target antigen is unknown.

Germline V gene sequence: CDR1 MGHRA, CDR2 YSYEKL. CDR3 length: 20 amino acids. Roughly 300,000 cells per CD8+ T cell subset were flow-sorted in triplicate. The J gene is TRBJ1-3, the V gene TRBV4-1; no DNA is available, so the TRBD1 call from TCRdb remains unchecked. Sequenced: naive CXCR3+ CD8+ T cells from blood. Subset reported: CD45RO-CCR7+CD27+CD95- naive CD8+ T cells expressing CXCR3 (TNR3+). This receptor was taken from a human donor in good health. Some clones in this sample may be carry-over from other donors' samples. The chain's CDR3 is CASSPPGTGTGFFSGNTIYF.